This TCR beta chain stems from a study of cytomegalovirus exposure and HLA in healthy donors. General study findings and limits: In vitro confirmation showed three CMV-associated chains to be CMV antigen specific.

The PCR used 60 Vbeta and 13 Jbeta primers. Sequenced by immunoSEQ multiplex PCR; TCRdb stores in-frame clones only, minus some. The sample includes approximately 93,000 clones, 65% to 85% of them seen just once. A word on this clone: Its antigen remains unidentified.

Healthy bone marrow donors formed the donor group. The receptor was derived from a man over 45 in good health and CMV-seronegative. Specimen: PBMCs.

The CDR3 DNA reads TGTGCCATCAGGGGACAGGGGAATGGCTACACCTTC. Protein product: CAIRGQGNGYTF. V is TRBV10-3 and J is TRBJ1-2; 10 nucleotides match TRBD1. CDR1 is ENHRY and CDR2 is SYGVKD in the germline V gene. V was pared by 6 bases and J by 6 bases, with 1 base of the junction left unmatched. The CDR3 runs 12 residues.